This TCR beta chain was captured by sequencing in a study of identical twins. Study conclusions and caveats: There was more out-of-frame TCR alpha sharing in monozygotic twins than models estimated. The study found excess low generation probability among twin-shared out-of-frame alpha sequences.

A single record per CDR3 protein comes from TCRdb applying MiXCR to the 5' RACE reads. Counted here are fewer than 350,000 distinct CDR3 sequences, roughly 8.6% occurring once; the ten biggest clones make up approximately 2.1%. This clonotype was picked up a small number of times. Its antigen is unidentified. CDR1 is SGHAT, CDR2 FQNNGV, per germline. The V end lost 1 base, the J end lost 2 bases, and 6 bases lay between the germline ends. There are 14 residues in the CDR3. These data are also associated with another study on yellow fever vaccine responses in identical twins.

The rearrangement joins TRBV11-2 to TRBJ1-3; no clear D. The receptor comes from a woman under 30 in good health. The material sequenced was memory (CD45RO+) T cells sorted from blood. CDR3 in DNA: TGTGCCAGCAGCTTAGTGAACACTGGAAACACCATATATTTT. This translates into CASSLVNTGNTIYF.